These T cell receptor beta chains were read from a single sample in a study of control samples from healthy donors and cancer patients. Only in-frame clones appear in the TCRdb table, and some are missing; sequencing was by immunoSEQ multiplex PCR. The sample holds about 230,000 clones, 82% seen once. The sequenced sample consisted of PBMCs. These receptors were taken from a woman aged 60-75 years with lung cancer. CDR3s include the opening cysteine and the closing phenylalanine or tryptophan. Fields, in order: D gene, J gene, clone size, V gene, CDR3 DNA, CDR3 protein. A D gene is named only where the DNA matches it firmly. The listing skips clone size in some rows; elsewhere it reads once, few, many or a size class.

D gene: -
J gene: TRBJ2-7
clone size: -
V gene: TRBV12-5
CDR3 DNA: TGTGCTAGTGGTTTGGGGGGGCGGGGGTCCTCCTACGAGCAGTACTTC
CDR3 protein: CASGLGGRGSSYEQYF

D gene: -
J gene: TRBJ2-2
clone size: -
V gene: TRBV19
CDR3 DNA: TGTGCCAGTAGTCTAACGGACGGACCCACCGGGGAGCTGTTTTTT
CDR3 protein: CASSLTDGPTGELFF

D gene: -
J gene: TRBJ1-5
clone size: few
V gene: TRBV19
CDR3 DNA: TGTGCCAGTTCCGTTAGCGGACTAAATCAGCCCCAGCATTTT
CDR3 protein: CASSVSGLNQPQHF

D gene: -
J gene: TRBJ2-5
clone size: -
V gene: TRBV5-1
CDR3 DNA: TGCGCCAGCCGACCTAGGGCACTAGCTCCCCAGACCCAGTACTTC
CDR3 protein: CASRPRALAPQTQYF

D gene: TRBD2
J gene: TRBJ2-2
clone size: -
V gene: TRBV9
CDR3 DNA: TGTGCCAGCAGCACGACTAGCGGGATTGTCGGCGGGGAGCTGTTTTTT
CDR3 protein: CASSTTSGIVGGELFF

D gene: -
J gene: TRBJ2-5
clone size: -
V gene: TRBV28
CDR3 DNA: TGTGCCAGCAGTAGTGGGGGCAGCCAAGAGACCCAGTACTTC
CDR3 protein: CASSSGGSQETQYF

D gene: TRBD1
J gene: TRBJ1-5
clone size: -
V gene: TRBV5-1
CDR3 DNA: TGCGCCAGCAGTTGGGGGGACAGAGGTCAGCCCCAGCATTTT
CDR3 protein: CASSWGDRGQPQHF

D gene: -
J gene: TRBJ2-7
clone size: few
V gene: TRBV12-3/TRBV12-4
CDR3 DNA: TGTGCCAGCAGGGGGGTCCAGGCCTACGAGCAGTACTTC
CDR3 protein: CASRGVQAYEQYF

D gene: -
J gene: TRBJ2-7
clone size: -
V gene: TRBV13
CDR3 DNA: TGTGCCAGCAGCTTAGTGGCGGTTTCCTACGAGCAGTACTTC
CDR3 protein: CASSLVAVSYEQYF

D gene: -
J gene: TRBJ2-1
clone size: few
V gene: TRBV6-5
CDR3 DNA: TGTGCCAGCAGTTACCCTAGCGCCTCCTACAATGAGCAGTTCTTC
CDR3 protein: CASSYPSASYNEQFF

D gene: -
J gene: TRBJ1-2
clone size: -
V gene: TRBV18
CDR3 DNA: TGTGCCAGCTCAGACACAGGGTTATATGGCTACACCTTC
CDR3 protein: CASSDTGLYGYTF

D gene: TRBD1
J gene: TRBJ1-5
clone size: -
V gene: TRBV19
CDR3 DNA: TGTGCCAGTAGTTCTCCGGGACAGTACAATCAGCCCCAGCATTTT
CDR3 protein: CASSSPGQYNQPQHF

D gene: -
J gene: TRBJ2-7
clone size: -
V gene: TRBV5-6
CDR3 DNA: TGTGCCAGCAGCTGGCGGATGGGTTCCTACGAGCAGTACTTC
CDR3 protein: CASSWRMGSYEQYF

D gene: -
J gene: TRBJ1-6
clone size: -
V gene: TRBV4-2
CDR3 DNA: TGTGCCAGCAGCCAAGATGGGCAGAGCTCCTATAATTCACCCCTCCACTTT
CDR3 protein: CASSQDGQSSYNSPLHF

D gene: -
J gene: TRBJ1-1
clone size: -
V gene: TRBV20-1
CDR3 DNA: TGCAGTGCTAGAAGGGGAGCTGAAGCTTTCTTT
CDR3 protein: CSARRGAEAFF

D gene: TRBD1
J gene: TRBJ1-2
clone size: -
V gene: TRBV6-5
CDR3 DNA: TGTGCCAGCGGGCTTCCAGGGGGTGTCTATGGCTACACCTTC
CDR3 protein: CASGLPGGVYGYTF

D gene: -
J gene: TRBJ1-1
clone size: -
V gene: TRBV5-1
CDR3 DNA: TGCGCCAGCAGCTCCCAGGTGAACACTGAAGCTTTCTTT
CDR3 protein: CASSSQVNTEAFF

D gene: TRBD2
J gene: TRBJ2-5
clone size: -
V gene: TRBV29-1
CDR3 DNA: TGCAGCCACGGGGGGGGGTCAGGGACCCAGTACTTC
CDR3 protein: CSHGGGSGTQYF

D gene: -
J gene: TRBJ2-7
clone size: -
V gene: TRBV18
CDR3 DNA: TGTGCCAGCTCATTACGCGACGGCGAGCAGTACTTC
CDR3 protein: CASSLRDGEQYF

D gene: -
J gene: TRBJ1-5
clone size: -
V gene: TRBV3-1/TRBV3-2
CDR3 DNA: TGTGCCAGCAGCCAAGATCCGGATCAGCCCCAGCATTTT
CDR3 protein: CASSQDPDQPQHF

D gene: -
J gene: TRBJ2-3
clone size: -
V gene: TRBV5-6
CDR3 DNA: TGTGCCAGCAGCAATCCCGCCCGGGAGACAGATACGCAGTATTTT
CDR3 protein: CASSNPARETDTQYF

D gene: TRBD1
J gene: TRBJ2-2
clone size: -
V gene: TRBV20-1
CDR3 DNA: TGCAGTGCTAGTCGTTCCGGGACAGGGATCGGGGAGCTGTTTTTT
CDR3 protein: CSASRSGTGIGELFF

D gene: -
J gene: TRBJ2-7
clone size: -
V gene: TRBV10-3
CDR3 DNA: TGTGCCATCCCCCGGCAAGGGAGGTACCACGAGCAGTACTTC
CDR3 protein: CAIPRQGRYHEQYF

D gene: TRBD2
J gene: TRBJ2-7
clone size: -
V gene: TRBV5-1
CDR3 DNA: TGCGCCAGCAGCTTCGGGACTAGCGGGAGCGACGAGCAGTACTTC
CDR3 protein: CASSFGTSGSDEQYF

D gene: -
J gene: TRBJ1-4
clone size: few
V gene: TRBV18
CDR3 DNA: TGTGCCAGCTCAGCATTCACAGGAGAAACTAATGAAAAACTGTTTTTT
CDR3 protein: CASSAFTGETNEKLFF

D gene: TRBD1
J gene: TRBJ1-5
clone size: -
V gene: TRBV7-9
CDR3 DNA: TGTGCCAGCAGCTTGGGACAGGGTGATCAGCCCCAGCATTTT
CDR3 protein: CASSLGQGDQPQHF

D gene: -
J gene: TRBJ1-2
clone size: -
V gene: TRBV6-2/TRBV6-3
CDR3 DNA: TGTGCCAGCAGTTACAGAGTGGCTAACTATGGCTACACCTTC
CDR3 protein: CASSYRVANYGYTF

D gene: TRBD2
J gene: TRBJ2-7
clone size: -
V gene: TRBV10-1
CDR3 DNA: TGCGCCAGCAGTGAGGCCAGCGGGAGCGGTTACGAGCAGTACTTC
CDR3 protein: CASSEASGSGYEQYF

D gene: -
J gene: TRBJ1-1
clone size: -
V gene: TRBV12-3/TRBV12-4
CDR3 DNA: TGTGCCAGCAGTGCGGACGTTGAAGCTTTCTTT
CDR3 protein: CASSADVEAFF

D gene: -
J gene: TRBJ1-1
clone size: -
V gene: TRBV27
CDR3 DNA: TGTGCCAGCAGTTTAACAGCAAGAATGAACACTGAAGCTTTCTTT
CDR3 protein: CASSLTARMNTEAFF

D gene: -
J gene: TRBJ2-2
clone size: -
V gene: TRBV3-1/TRBV3-2
CDR3 DNA: TGTGCCAGCAGCTACAGAGACACCGGGGAGCTGTTTTTT
CDR3 protein: CASSYRDTGELFF

D gene: -
J gene: TRBJ2-7
clone size: -
V gene: TRBV11-2
CDR3 DNA: TGTGCCAGCAGCCTCGTTAACGATCCGCGAGAGGGGCAGTACTTC
CDR3 protein: CASSLVNDPREGQYF

D gene: TRBD2
J gene: TRBJ2-2
clone size: -
V gene: TRBV18
CDR3 DNA: TGTGCCAGCTCCCGGACAGTCTTTAGACTAGCGGACACCGGGGAGCTGTTTTTT
CDR3 protein: CASSRTVFRLADTGELFF

D gene: -
J gene: TRBJ2-2
clone size: -
V gene: TRBV5-1
CDR3 DNA: TGCGCCAGCAGCTTTAGTACCAAAAACACCGGGGAGCTGTTTTTT
CDR3 protein: CASSFSTKNTGELFF

D gene: -
J gene: TRBJ2-1
clone size: -
V gene: TRBV4-2
CDR3 DNA: TGTGCCAGCAGCCAAGATTTAACCTCGGCGGGCGTCCTTGAGCAGTTCTTC
CDR3 protein: CASSQDLTSAGVLEQFF

D gene: -
J gene: TRBJ1-5
clone size: -
V gene: TRBV4-1
CDR3 DNA: TGCGCCAGCAGCCAAGACCCCGGGGGGACTCAGCCCCAGCATTTT
CDR3 protein: CASSQDPGGTQPQHF

D gene: TRBD2
J gene: TRBJ2-1
clone size: -
V gene: TRBV2
CDR3 DNA: TGTGCCAGCAGTTATGGACTAGCGGGAGACAATGAGCAGTTCTTC
CDR3 protein: CASSYGLAGDNEQFF

D gene: -
J gene: TRBJ1-2
clone size: -
V gene: TRBV18
CDR3 DNA: TGTGCCAGCTCACCCCCGACAGCCAACTATGGCTACACCTTC
CDR3 protein: CASSPPTANYGYTF

D gene: TRBD2
J gene: TRBJ2-6
clone size: -
V gene: TRBV5-1
CDR3 DNA: TGCGCCAGCAGTTTAGCGGGAGACTTGGCGGCCAACGTCCTGACTTTC
CDR3 protein: CASSLAGDLAANVLTF

D gene: -
J gene: TRBJ2-2
clone size: -
V gene: TRBV5-4
CDR3 DNA: TGTGCCAGCAGCCCGGGACAAGCGAACACCGGGGAGCTGTTTTTT
CDR3 protein: CASSPGQANTGELFF

D gene: -
J gene: TRBJ1-1
clone size: -
V gene: TRBV29-1
CDR3 DNA: TGCAGCGTTGAAGACACTAGAGCTTTCTTT
CDR3 protein: CSVEDTRAFF

D gene: TRBD2
J gene: TRBJ2-3
clone size: -
V gene: TRBV27
CDR3 DNA: TGTGCCAGCAGTTTGTTGCTAGCGGGAGGCCCAGATACGCAGTATTTT
CDR3 protein: CASSLLLAGGPDTQYF

D gene: -
J gene: TRBJ2-7
clone size: -
V gene: TRBV11-2
CDR3 DNA: TGTGCCAGCAGCTTAGTAGGGCCCTCCTACGAGCAGTACTTC
CDR3 protein: CASSLVGPSYEQYF

D gene: TRBD1
J gene: TRBJ1-1
clone size: few
V gene: TRBV30
CDR3 DNA: TGTGCCTGGAGTGTAGGACAGGGGTGGGCTGAAGCTTTCTTT
CDR3 protein: CAWSVGQGWAEAFF

D gene: -
J gene: TRBJ2-2
clone size: -
V gene: TRBV18
CDR3 DNA: TGTGCCAGCTCACAAAAGGACACCGGGGAGCTGTTTTTT
CDR3 protein: CASSQKDTGELFF

D gene: -
J gene: TRBJ1-4
clone size: -
V gene: TRBV30
CDR3 DNA: TGTGCCTGGAGTGTAAGATCAAGCGTCTCTAATGAAAAACTGTTTTTT
CDR3 protein: CAWSVRSSVSNEKLFF

D gene: -
J gene: TRBJ2-4
clone size: -
V gene: TRBV11-2
CDR3 DNA: TGTGCCAGCAGCTTCGGGACACCGACCGGCTTAGCCAAAAACATTCAGTACTTC
CDR3 protein: CASSFGTPTGLAKNIQYF

D gene: -
J gene: TRBJ2-7
clone size: -
V gene: TRBV7-9
CDR3 DNA: TGTGCCAGCAGCTTCCGGGACACCTACGAGCAGTACTTC
CDR3 protein: CASSFRDTYEQYF

D gene: TRBD1
J gene: TRBJ1-3
clone size: once
V gene: TRBV5-1
CDR3 DNA: TGCGCCAGTGGACAGGGAACGGGGTCTGGAAACACCATATATTTT
CDR3 protein: CASGQGTGSGNTIYF

D gene: -
J gene: TRBJ2-7
clone size: -
V gene: TRBV7-2
CDR3 DNA: TGTGCCAGCAGCCGTAATCCAGCGGGACACTACGAGCAGTACTTC
CDR3 protein: CASSRNPAGHYEQYF

D gene: -
J gene: TRBJ1-1
clone size: -
V gene: TRBV6-5
CDR3 DNA: TGTGCCAGCACCCCCGGGGGGGGCCTCACTGAAGCTTTCTTT
CDR3 protein: CASTPGGGLTEAFF

D gene: TRBD1
J gene: TRBJ1-1
clone size: -
V gene: TRBV12-3/TRBV12-4
CDR3 DNA: TGTGCCAGCAGTAGCCTGGGACAGAAAGCAGCTTTCTTT
CDR3 protein: CASSSLGQKAAFF

D gene: TRBD1
J gene: TRBJ1-4
clone size: -
V gene: TRBV7-9
CDR3 DNA: TGTGCCAGCAGCTTACTCGGGACAGTAGGAGAAAAACTGTTTTTT
CDR3 protein: CASSLLGTVGEKLFF

D gene: TRBD2
J gene: TRBJ2-7
clone size: once
V gene: TRBV10-3
CDR3 DNA: TGTGCCATCAGTGCTCAAGCGGGGAAGCCCTACGAGCAGTACTTC
CDR3 protein: CAISAQAGKPYEQYF

D gene: -
J gene: TRBJ1-1
clone size: -
V gene: TRBV29-1
CDR3 DNA: TGCAGCGTTGTTTCCAGGAGGAACACTGAAGCTTTCTTT
CDR3 protein: CSVVSRRNTEAFF

D gene: -
J gene: TRBJ1-1
clone size: -
V gene: TRBV12-3/TRBV12-4
CDR3 DNA: TGTGCCACCTCTCATCCCTTGGAGACTGAAGCTTTCTTT
CDR3 protein: CATSHPLETEAFF

D gene: TRBD1
J gene: TRBJ2-5
clone size: -
V gene: TRBV5-8
CDR3 DNA: TGTGCCAGCAGCCCCGGGACAGGGGATTTTAAGGAGACCCAGTACTTC
CDR3 protein: CASSPGTGDFKETQYF

D gene: -
J gene: TRBJ1-6
clone size: -
V gene: TRBV28
CDR3 DNA: TGTGCCAGCAGGCTTAGAGAGGGAGCCTATAATTCACCCCTCCACTTT
CDR3 protein: CASRLREGAYNSPLHF

D gene: -
J gene: TRBJ2-7
clone size: many
V gene: TRBV19
CDR3 DNA: TGTGCCAGTAGTGGGATATCGACCTACGAGCAGTACTTC
CDR3 protein: CASSGISTYEQYF

D gene: -
J gene: TRBJ2-4
clone size: -
V gene: TRBV11-2
CDR3 DNA: TGTGCCAGCAGCCCAGGGGGGGGGTCGGACATTCAGTACTTC
CDR3 protein: CASSPGGGSDIQYF